This record looks at one T cell receptor beta chain sequence and its context. What it recognizes is unknown. The repertoire was sequenced with immunoSEQ multiplex PCR; TCRdb's copy has only in-frame clones and lacks some. The table includes millions of clones, about 92% detected once. The CDR3 is made up of 13 amino acids. Germline lookup yields CDR1 GTSNPN and CDR2 SVGIG (reference sequence). V shed 4 bases and J shed 0 bases, with 10 bases lying between them. This sample was taken from a study of shared clonotypes between healthy human individuals. Study-level findings and limits: At large depth, rarefaction still showed sorted-subset sequencing to be incomplete.

The chain recombines TRBV30 with TRBJ2-7; no definite D call. The material sequenced was naive CD4+ T cells from PBMCs. Specified subset: CD45RA+ positively selected. The sequence was collected from a man between 18 and 29 years old in good health. Some clones in this sample may be carry-over from other donors' samples. DNA for the CDR3: TGTGCCTGGACAACGATCGGCTCCTACGAGCAGTACTTC. Protein product: CAWTTIGSYEQYF. Looking up the rest from reference TRBV30 and TRBJ2-7 gives the full variable domain: SQTIHQWPATLVQPVGSPLSLECTVEGTSNPNLYWYRQAAGRGLQLLFYSVGIGQISSEVPQNLSASRPQDRQFILSSKKLLLSDSGFYLCAWTTIGSYEQYFGPGTRLTVT.